One and the same sample provided the 20 T cell receptor beta chains below, sequenced in a study of CD8+CD57+ T cells in acquired aplastic anemia. It was genomic DNA that served as the template for profiling TCR beta VDJ and CDR3. One entry per CDR3 protein results from TCRdb running MiXCR on the reads. The sample holds about 250,000 distinct CDR3 sequences, around half seen once. Sequencing involved patients with CD8+CD57+ cell expansion previously shown by flow cytometry. Sequenced input: sorted CD4+, CD8+, or CD8+CD57+ T cells (not recorded which) from PBMCs. Receptor source: a human donor with aplastic anemia.

The chain is built from TRBV30 and TRBJ1-2; D not certain. Per germline, CDR1 GTSNPN and CDR2 SVGIG (reference sequence). V lost 1 base to trimming and J lost 7 bases, with 19 bases between them. The CDR3 is 15 residues long. CDR3 in amino acids: CAWSGNSGSLSGYTF. Here the CDR3 DNA reads TGTGCCTGGAGTGGAAACTCGGGTTCCCTTAGTGGCTACACCTTC.

On this clonotype: Its ends do not fully match the called genes, so a read error is possible. This chain connects TRBV5-6 to TRBJ2-3, with TRBD2 identical over 8 bases. This CDR3 spans 15 amino acids. Germline V lookup: CDR1 SGHDT, CDR2 YYEEEE. The CDR3 DNA sequence: TGTGCCGGCAGCTTTGCGTCGGGGGGGCCAGATACGCAGTATTTT. It encodes CAGSFASGGPDTQYF.

This clonotype was detected only once. The chain couples TRBV29-1 to TRBJ1-5; 7 nucleotides match TRBD1. Trimming at V came to 6 bases and at J to 0 bases, leaving 5 bases not matched to a gene. The V gene's germline CDR1 is SQVTM and CDR2 ANQGSEA. CDR3 length: 14 amino acids. In DNA form, the CDR3 reads TGCAGCGTCAGGGACAGTAATAGCAATCAGCCCCAGCATTTT. Residues: CSVRDSNSNQPQHF. The whole variable domain, remainder taken from reference TRBV29-1 and TRBJ1-5, is SAVISQKPSRDICQRGTSLTIQCQVDSQVTMMFWYRQQPGQSLTLIATANQGSEATYESGFVIDKFPISRPNLTFSTLTVSNMSPEDSSIYLCSVRDSNSNQPQHFGDGTRLSIL.

Ten or more counts support this clonotype. The chain recombines TRBV6-5 with TRBJ2-3; tentatively, D is TRBD1 or TRBD2 (6 bases each). Germline V gene lookup returns CDR1 MNHEY and CDR2 SVGAGI. Trimming removed 4 bases at V and 5 bases at J, with 16 bases between. The CDR3 loop spans 15 amino acids. The CDR3 loop is CASSLWAEGEDTQYF. The DNA of the CDR3 is TGTGCCAGCAGTTTGTGGGCGGAGGGGGAAGATACGCAGTATTTT.

J is TRBJ2-2 and V is TRBV4-3; a weak D match, TRBD1 (5 bases). CDR1 is LGHNA and CDR2 is YSLEER in the germline V gene. Deletions cut 1 base from V and 6 bases from J, with 12 bases between. This CDR3 has 15 residues. The CDR3 coding sequence is TGCGCCAGCAGCCAAGTCCTGTCAGGGTCCGGGGAGCTGTTTTTT. Its protein is CASSQVLSGSGELFF.

Worth noting for this clonotype: The conserved final phenylalanine or tryptophan is absent from the CDR3, which likely points to a read error. It is unclear where the CDR3 begins or ends on the DNA, so no DNA is shown, and the CDR3 is as TCRdb lists it. The V call is TRBV7-9, the J call TRBJ1-1. Germline loops: CDR1 SEHNR, CDR2 FQNEAQ (reference sequence). The CDR3 spans 8 residues, counting both ends. CDR3 in amino acids: CASSLAAG.

The CDR3 reads CSAGSRPYEQYF. The CDR3, as DNA: TGCAGTGCTGGAAGCCGCCCTTACGAGCAGTACTTC. J is TRBJ2-7 and V is TRBV20-1; D unresolved. V was clipped by 5 bases and J by 4 bases, with 12 bases between them. The CDR3 extends over 12 amino acids. Per germline, CDR1 DFQATT and CDR2 SNEGSKA (reference sequence).

Ten or more counts support this clonotype. The gene calls are TRBV12-3 or TRBV12-4 and TRBJ1-2; D gene ambiguous. The CDR3 covers 15 residues. With 6 bases removed from V and 5 bases from J, the gap between germline ends came to 19 bases. CDR3 sequence reads: CASSSSTPLLYGYTF. The CDR3 DNA sequence: TGTGCCAGCAGCTCCTCGACACCATTACTATATGGCTACACCTTC.

The chain carries TRBV7-3 and TRBJ1-2; TRBD1 matches at 9 bases. The germline CDR1 and CDR2 sequences are SGHTA and FQGTGA. The trim removed 1 base at V and 4 bases at J, leaving 4 bases unmatched. This CDR3 comprises 15 residues. In DNA, the CDR3 is TGTGCCAGCAGCTTAATGGGACAGGGCGGCTATGGCTACACCTTC. Translating gives CASSLMGQGGYGYTF.

This clonotype was recorded once. The J gene is TRBJ1-6, the V gene TRBV2, with TRBD1 as a possible D gene (5 bases). V lost 11 bases to trimming and J lost 6 bases, with 17 bases between them. This CDR3 is 14 amino acids long. Germline V gene lookup returns CDR1 SNHLY and CDR2 FYNNEI. CDR3 residues: CAGRGPGVNSPLHF. The CDR3, as DNA: TGTGCCGGAAGGGGTCCGGGGGTTAATTCACCCCTCCACTTT.

Only one count was recorded for this clonotype. The chain couples TRBV10-2 to TRBJ2-6; tentatively, D is TRBD1 or TRBD2 (5 bases each). The CDR3 runs 18 residues. Germline assignment: CDR1 WSHSY and CDR2 SAAADI. V was trimmed by 2 bases and J by 1 base, leaving 15 bases between them. The CDR3 loop reads CASSEGGGFISGANVLTF. The CDR3 DNA reads TGCGCCAGCAGTGAGGGTGGGGGATTTATTTCTGGGGCCAACGTCCTGACTTTC.

At least ten counts were recorded for this clonotype. The rearrangement links TRBV4-1 to TRBJ2-7; D is undetermined. Looked up from germline, CDR1 is MGHRA and CDR2 is YSYEKL. The CDR3 has 14 amino acids. The germline V and J ends were trimmed by 4 bases and 1 base, with 11 bases remaining between them. As DNA, the CDR3 is TGCGCCAGCAGCCGGGATGCCGGGTCCTACGAGCAGTACTTC. It yields the protein CASSRDAGSYEQYF.

This clonotype was seen only a few times. The rearrangement joins TRBV20-1 to TRBJ1-6; D unresolved. The CDR3 covers 14 residues. The germline V gene has CDR1 DFQATT and CDR2 SNEGSKA (reference sequence). Trimming shortened V by 1 base and J by 7 bases, and 11 bases separated the two germline ends. The DNA for the CDR3 is TGCAGTGCTAGAGCAAGAGTCCGCAATTCACCCCTCCACTTT. The encoded protein is CSARARVRNSPLHF.

The chain joins TRBV7-9 to TRBJ2-2, with 10 bases lining up with TRBD1. The CDR3 has 19 residues. Germline CDR1 SEHNR, CDR2 FQNEAQ (reference sequence). Trimming removed 5 bases from V and 5 bases from J; junction bases left unmatched: 17. CDR3 amino acids: CASSPPWVSAGQGTGELFF. The DNA of the CDR3 is TGTGCCAGCAGCCCCCCGTGGGTATCGGCGGGACAGGGGACCGGGGAGCTGTTTTTT. The full variable domain, with the rest looked up from reference TRBV7-9 and TRBJ2-2, is DTGVSQNPRHKITKRGQNVTFRCDPISEHNRLYWYRQTLGQGPEFLTYFQNEAQLEKSRLLSDRFSAERPKGSFSTLEIQRTEQGDSAMYLCASSPPWVSAGQGTGELFFGEGSRLTVL.

A word on this clonotype: A much larger clone lies one base from this, so it may be a read error. The rearrangement links TRBV4-1 to TRBJ1-1, with unresolved D. Germline loops: CDR1 MGHRA, CDR2 YSYEKL. The CDR3 sequence is 14 residues long. CDR3 nucleotide sequence: TGCGCCAGCAACCAAGAAGGATTGAACACTGAAGCTTTCTTT. Amino acids: CASNQEGLNTEAFF.

This clonotype was picked up a small number of times. A much larger clone lies one base from this, so it may be a read error. J is TRBJ1-2 and V is TRBV2, with D tentatively TRBD1 (5 bases). The CDR3 has 12 residues. Germline V gives CDR1 SNHLY, CDR2 FYNNEI. CDR3 sequence: CAGSSPGGGYTF. Written as DNA, the CDR3 is TGTGCCGGCAGTTCCCCCGGGGGTGGCTACACCTTC.

The V and J genes are TRBV12-3 or TRBV12-4 and TRBJ1-1; unclear D gene. The ends were cut back, 1 base at V and 5 bases at J, with 8 bases in the middle. This CDR3 spans 13 amino acids. DNA of the CDR3: TGTGCCAGCAGTTTAGGTCCGAGGACTGAAGCTTTCTTT. Its protein is CASSLGPRTEAFF.

The table lists this clonotype with a count of one. At one boundary the junction diverges from the germline segment, which might be a read error. V is TRBV25-1 and J is TRBJ2-7, with 14 positions matching TRBD2. This CDR3 comprises 16 residues. Germline CDR1 is MGHDK and CDR2 is SYGVNS. The CDR3 DNA reads TGTGCCAGCAGCTTCGGGACTAGCGGGAGTATGAACGAGCAGCACTTC. Protein sequence: CASSFGTSGSMNEQHF.

The V gene is TRBV29-1, the J gene TRBJ2-7; 11 positions agree with TRBD1. V lost 6 bases and J lost 2; bases outside the gene matches: 6. The CDR3 runs 14 residues. Germline CDR1 is SQVTM and CDR2 is ANQGSEA. DNA for the CDR3: TGCAGCGTGACTCGGGGACAGGGGGCCTACGAGCAGTACTTC. Its protein is CSVTRGQGAYEQYF.

The V gene is TRBV5-1, the J gene TRBJ1-3; 8 bases fit TRBD1. Losses at the gene ends were 4 bases for V and 0 bases for J; bases not matched to a gene: 9. The germline V gene has CDR1 SGHRS and CDR2 YFSETQ. The CDR3 runs 17 residues. DNA of the CDR3: TGCGCCAGCAGCCGACAGGGGACAAGTGACTCTGGAAACACCATATATTTT. Translated, it gives CASSRQGTSDSGNTIYF.